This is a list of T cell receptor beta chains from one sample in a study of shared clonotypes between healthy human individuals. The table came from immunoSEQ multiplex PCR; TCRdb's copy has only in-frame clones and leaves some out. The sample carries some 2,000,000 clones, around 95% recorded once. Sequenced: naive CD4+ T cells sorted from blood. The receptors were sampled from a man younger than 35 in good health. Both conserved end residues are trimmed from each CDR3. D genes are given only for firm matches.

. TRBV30 AWSVGAYAPYGYT
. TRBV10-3 AISGDPRTGELF
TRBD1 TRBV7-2 ASSLAGTGFPSSYNEQF
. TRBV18 ASSQSLTGRNQETQY
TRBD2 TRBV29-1 SVLSLAGDTGELF
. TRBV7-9 ASSLVPSSGANVLT
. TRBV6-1 ASRGTLRDSPLH
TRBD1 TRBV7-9 ASSPNRGSTGELF
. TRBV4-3 ASSQEQTGNYGYT
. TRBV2 ASRNRESGELF
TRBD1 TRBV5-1 ASRPYGQGTRNEQF
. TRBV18 ASSPRNASGI
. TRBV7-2 ASSLDILYEQY
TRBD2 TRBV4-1 ASSLGREAWSYNEQF
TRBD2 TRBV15 ATSRGGVQETQY
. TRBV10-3 ATQEAGTYEQY
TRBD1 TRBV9 ASSETGTVNTGELF
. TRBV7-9 ASSLLRDRSSKNIQY
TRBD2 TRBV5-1 ASSLGRLAGDNEQF
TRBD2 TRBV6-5 ASSRGLAGRETQY
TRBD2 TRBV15 ATSARGLAAYEQY
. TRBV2 ASSELRGAPEAF
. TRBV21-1 ASKSGQDTEAF
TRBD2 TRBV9 ASSAGLAGGQETQY
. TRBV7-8 ASSLNSYNSPLH
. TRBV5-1 ASSLEGPSYEQY
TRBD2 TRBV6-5 ATPVAGGPNNEQF
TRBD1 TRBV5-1 ASSLGTGGYSPLH